One sample yielded the 20 T cell receptor beta chains listed below, sequenced in a study of early T cells in non-severe SARS-CoV-2 infection. A single record per CDR3 protein comes from TCRdb applying MiXCR to the 5' RACE reads. The sample lists over 60,000 distinct CDR3 sequences, 9.5% occurring once. Sequenced sample: whole blood. The origin of the receptors is an adult who was a healthcare worker with PCR-confirmed SARS-CoV-2 infection or an uninfected control (not recorded which).

This clonotype was seen more than once but under ten times. One end of the junction does not line up with germline, which may come from a read error. The gene calls are TRBV7-2 and TRBJ1-5; 7 nucleotides agree with TRBD1. This CDR3 is built from 15 residues. Germline assignment: CDR1 SGHTA and CDR2 FQGNSA. CDR3 DNA: TGTGCCAGCAGCTTGGCGACAGGGAGCAATCAGCCCCAGCATTTC. It codes for CASSLATGSNQPQHF. Complete variable domain (other parts from reference TRBV7-2 and TRBJ1-5): GAGVSQSPSNKVTEKGKDVELRCDPISGHTALYWYRQSLGQGLEFLIYFQGNSAPDKSGLPSDRFSAERTGGSVSTLTIQRTQQEDSAVYLCASSLATGSNQPQHFGDGTRLSIL.

This clonotype showed up many times. The CDR3 sequence is CSASGGATSSNSPLHF. The CDR3 nucleotides read TGCAGTGCGTCCGGGGGGGCCACTTCATCTAATTCACCCCTCCACTTT. V gene TRBV20-1 combines with J gene TRBJ1-6; possibly TRBD1 for D (6 bases). The V gene lost 6 bases and the J gene lost 6 bases, with 21 bases spanning the gap. Germline CDR1 and CDR2: DFQATT and SNEGSKA (reference sequence). This CDR3 spans 16 amino acids.

Ten or more counts support this clonotype. This chain uses TRBV6-6 with TRBJ1-2; tentatively, D is TRBD1 (6 bases). Trimming removed 10 bases at V and 3 bases at J, with 9 bases between. Germline values: CDR1 MNHNY, CDR2 SVGAGI (reference sequence). The CDR3 is 11 amino acids. In nucleotides, the CDR3 is TGTGCCATCAAGGGGGACTATGGCTACACCTTC. It is translated as CAIKGDYGYTF.

This clonotype was seen repeatedly, ten times or more. The chain carries TRBV20-1 and TRBJ2-3, with D unresolved. Germline V gene lookup returns CDR1 DFQATT and CDR2 SNEGSKA (reference sequence). The CDR3 contains 13 residues. The V gene lost 6 bases and the J gene lost 1 base, with 11 bases spanning the gap. The CDR3 DNA is TGCAGTGCCTCCACCTGGGGCACAGATACGCAGTATTTT. The encoded protein is CSASTWGTDTQYF.

This clonotype appeared many times. This sequence joins TRBV29-1 and TRBJ2-1; D possibly corresponds to TRBD1 (5 bases). From germline, CDR1 is SQVTM and CDR2 ANQGSEA. V gave up 4 bases and J gave up 6 bases, with 10 bases separating them. This CDR3 has 12 amino acids. The CDR3 DNA follows: TGCAGCGTTGGTATAAGGGGCAATGAGCAGTTCTTC. This translates into CSVGIRGNEQFF.

This clonotype was recorded many times. V usage is TRBV2 and J usage is TRBJ2-3, with D unclear. V shed 2 bases and J shed 2 bases, with 11 bases lying between them. Germline CDR1 and CDR2: SNHLY and FYNNEI. The CDR3 runs to 15 residues. CDR3 in DNA: TGTGCCAGCAGTGAACGTTGGCCAGACACAGATACGCAGTATTTT. Amino acid sequence: CASSERWPDTDTQYF.

This clonotype was seen repeatedly, ten times or more. V usage is TRBV2 and J usage is TRBJ1-1; no definite D call. The CDR3 spans 12 residues. The V end was cut by 7 bases, the J end by 7 bases, with 13 bases between. The germline gives CDR1 SNHLY, CDR2 FYNNEI. CDR3 amino acids: CASTGKDGEAFF. CDR3 DNA sequence: TGTGCCAGCACCGGCAAGGACGGTGAAGCTTTCTTT. The whole variable domain, filled in from reference TRBV2 and TRBJ1-1, reads EPEVTQTPSHQVTQMGQEVILRCVPISNHLYFYWYRQILGQKVEFLVSFYNNEISEKSEIFDDQFSVERPDGSNFTLKIRSTKLEDSAMYFCASTGKDGEAFFGQGTRLTVV.

This chain links TRBV27 with TRBJ2-7, with unresolved D. V lost 4 bases, J lost 3 bases, and 22 bases lay in between. Germline V gene sequence: CDR1 MNHEY, CDR2 SMNVEV (reference sequence). This CDR3 has 17 residues. As DNA, the CDR3 is TGTGCCAGCAGTTACCCCATCGACGGCGAAACACGCTACGAGCAGTACTTC. This codes for CASSYPIDGETRYEQYF.

In this sample, this clonotype turned up many times. The chain has TRBV7-9 and TRBJ1-4; perhaps TRBD1 as D (6 bases). The CDR3 runs 15 residues. Per germline, CDR1 SEHNR and CDR2 FQNEAQ (reference sequence). V lost 5 bases to trimming and J lost 4 bases, with 14 bases between them. CDR3 protein: CASSLTRDNNEKLFF. The CDR3 nucleotides read TGTGCCAGCAGCCTAACCAGGGACAATAATGAAAAACTGTTTTTT. Based on the CDR3 plus reference TRBV7-9 and TRBJ1-4, the full variable domain is DTGVSQNPRHKITKRGQNVTFRCDPISEHNRLYWYRQTLGQGPEFLTYFQNEAQLEKSRLLSDRFSAERPKGSFSTLEIQRTEQGDSAMYLCASSLTRDNNEKLFFGSGTQLSVL.

This clonotype turned up a few times. The chain couples TRBV14 to TRBJ2-3; 13 bases map to TRBD2. The V gene end was trimmed by 2 bases and the J gene end by 5 bases; junction bases not matched to a gene: 1. The germline V gene encodes CDR1 SGHDN and CDR2 FVKESK. The CDR3 spans 15 residues. The CDR3 bases are TGTGCCAGCAGCCAACGACTAGCGGGGGGAGATACGCAGTATTTT. Translating gives CASSQRLAGGDTQYF.

The V call is TRBV18, the J call TRBJ2-3; tentatively, D is TRBD1 (5 bases). Germline V gene sequence: CDR1 KGHSH, CDR2 LQKENI. The CDR3 has 16 amino acids. V dropped 0 bases and J dropped 2 bases, with 12 bases sitting between them. In nucleotides, the CDR3 is TGTGCCAGCTCACCACCATTAGACAGTTCCACAGATACGCAGTATTTT. Translation: CASSPPLDSSTDTQYF.

The chain has TRBV12-3 or TRBV12-4 and TRBJ2-7; 8 bases are shared with TRBD2. This CDR3 spans 14 amino acids. V lost 5 bases, J lost 5 bases, and 8 bases stayed unmatched. The CDR3 loop is CASSVGTRIHEQYF. In DNA, the CDR3 is TGTGCCAGCAGTGTCGGGACTAGAATCCACGAGCAGTACTTC.

The rearrangement uses TRBV7-9 and TRBJ1-2; D remains unclear. The CDR3 is 15 amino acids. Germline loops: CDR1 SEHNR, CDR2 FQNEAQ (reference sequence). V lost 5 bases and J 8 bases, leaving 21 bases between the germline ends. The CDR3 loop is CASSPLWLGDSGYTF. As DNA, the CDR3 is TGTGCCAGCAGCCCGCTATGGCTGGGTGATAGCGGCTACACCTTC.

This clonotype showed up just a few times. This chain connects TRBV2 to TRBJ2-3, with unresolved D. V was pared by 6 bases and J by 2 bases, with 12 bases between. This CDR3 has 14 residues. Germline V gene sequence: CDR1 SNHLY, CDR2 FYNNEI. CDR3: CASSPLGYTDTQYF. Here the CDR3 DNA reads TGTGCCAGCAGCCCCTTAGGCTACACAGATACGCAGTATTTT.

On this clonotype: No conserved phenylalanine or tryptophan is present at the end of the CDR3, so a read error is the likely explanation. The chain carries TRBV7-2 and TRBJ2-7; 9 bases are shared with TRBD1. V lost 5 bases and J lost 5; bases outside the gene matches: 7. The CDR3 totals 14 residues. Germline V gene lookup returns CDR1 SGHTA and CDR2 FQGNSA. CDR3 DNA: TGTGCCAGCAGCCAACAGGGGGCGCGGAACGAGCAGTACTCC. Its translation is CASSQQGARNEQYS.

The chain links TRBV4-2 to TRBJ2-7; possible D gene TRBD2, 5 bases. This CDR3 is built from 13 residues. V dropped 0 bases and J dropped 12 bases, with 15 bases sitting between them. Germline values: CDR1 LGHNA, CDR2 YNFKEQ. The CDR3 sequence is CASSQEGGRILYF. The CDR3 bases are TGTGCCAGCAGCCAAGAAGGAGGACGGATCTTGTACTTC.

This clonotype was seen repeatedly, ten times or more. V and J are TRBV29-1 and TRBJ2-3; maybe TRBD2 (6 bases). The CDR3 covers 14 residues. CDR1 is SQVTM, CDR2 ANQGSEA, per germline. Trimming pared 3 bases from V and 2 bases from J, leaving 12 bases between. The CDR3 reads CSVEMGGVTDTQYF. CDR3 in DNA: TGCAGCGTTGAGATGGGCGGGGTCACAGATACGCAGTATTTT.

This clonotype was seen at least ten times. V and J are TRBV6-1 and TRBJ1-5, with D maybe TRBD1 (6 bases). Trimming removed 2 bases from V and 0 bases from J, with 11 bases in between. Germline values: CDR1 MNHNS, CDR2 SASEGT. This CDR3 contains 16 residues. The CDR3 sequence is CASSERPGDSNQPQHF. CDR3 DNA sequence: TGTGCCAGCAGTGAAAGGCCAGGGGATAGCAATCAGCCCCAGCATTTT.

The chain recombines TRBV20-1 with TRBJ2-3, with D possibly called TRBD1 or TRBD2 (7 bases each). The germline CDR1 and CDR2 sequences are DFQATT and SNEGSKA (reference sequence). With 6 bases removed from V and 2 bases from J, the gap between germline ends came to 15 bases. CDR3 length: 14 amino acids. In DNA form, the CDR3 reads TGCAGTGCCCAGGGGGGGCGCACCACAGATACGCAGTATTTT. Protein: CSAQGGRTTDTQYF.

The chain joins TRBV25-1 to TRBJ2-5; D could derive from TRBD1 or TRBD2 (5 bases each). Germline CDR1 and CDR2: MGHDK and SYGVNS. Trimming took off 3 bases at V and 5 bases at J, with 13 bases between the two ends. This CDR3 has 14 amino acids. This CDR3 is CASSDLGGLETQYF. In DNA, the CDR3 is TGTGCCAGCAGTGATCTTGGGGGTTTGGAGACCCAGTACTTC.